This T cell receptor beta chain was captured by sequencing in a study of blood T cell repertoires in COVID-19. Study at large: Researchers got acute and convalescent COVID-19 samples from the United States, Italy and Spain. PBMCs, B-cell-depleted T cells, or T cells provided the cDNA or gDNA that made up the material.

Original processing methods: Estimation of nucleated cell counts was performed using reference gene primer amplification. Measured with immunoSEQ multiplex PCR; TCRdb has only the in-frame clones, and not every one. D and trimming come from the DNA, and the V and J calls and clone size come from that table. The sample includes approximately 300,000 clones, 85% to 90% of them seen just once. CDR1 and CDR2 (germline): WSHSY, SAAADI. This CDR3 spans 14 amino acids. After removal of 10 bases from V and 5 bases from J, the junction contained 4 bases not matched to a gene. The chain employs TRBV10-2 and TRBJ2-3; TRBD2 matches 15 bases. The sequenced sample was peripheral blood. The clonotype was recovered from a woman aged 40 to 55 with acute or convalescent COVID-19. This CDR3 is CATRTSGGGDTQYF. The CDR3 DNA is TGCGCCACCCGGACTAGCGGGGGGGGAGATACGCAGTATTTT.